Below, 32 T cell receptor beta chains from the same sample are listed, as sequenced in a study of long-term antiretroviral therapy in people with HIV (dated by TCRdb to 2021 to 2024). The immunoSEQ hsTCRB v3.0 assay was used at survey level resolution for TRB variable region sequencing. What TCRdb holds here is the immuneACCESS table cut down to in-frame rearrangements. Part of the clones is not present; checked against another copy, under half of the missing clones reflect an unresolved V gene, and the others are unexplained. The sample table holds tens of thousands of clones, of which under 85% were seen once. Together, the top ten hold about 5.9% of the sample. This specimen consisted of unsorted PBMCs, obtained 1 year after starting antiretroviral therapy. The receptors here all came from a young man with HIV.

V gene TRBV5-6 combines with J gene TRBJ2-1, with no clear D. The CDR3 runs 14 residues. The germline V and J ends were trimmed by 3 bases and 3 bases, with 10 bases remaining between them. Germline V gives CDR1 SGHDT, CDR2 YYEEEE. The CDR3 here is CASSSESDYNEQFF. CDR3 nucleotide sequence: TGTGCCAGCAGCTCCGAGAGTGACTACAATGAGCAGTTCTTC. Based on the CDR3 plus reference TRBV5-6 and TRBJ2-1, the full variable domain is DAGVTQSPTHLIKTRGQQVTLRCSPKSGHDTVSWYQQALGQGPQFIFQYYEEEERQRGNFPDRFSGHQFPNYSSELNVNALLLGDSALYLCASSSESDYNEQFFGPGTRLTVL.

The rearrangement links TRBV4-1 to TRBJ1-2; no firm D call. This CDR3 spans 16 amino acids. V shed 1 base and J shed 2 bases, with 14 bases lying between them. The germline V gene encodes CDR1 MGHRA and CDR2 YSYEKL. Written as DNA, the CDR3 is TGCGCCAGCAGCCAAGTACTCGAAGACTTCAACTATGGCTACACCTTC. It translates to CASSQVLEDFNYGYTF.

This chain uses TRBV2 with TRBJ1-5; no firm D call. Trimming took 2 bases from V and 1 from J, leaving 12 bases between them. Germline V gene data show CDR1 as SNHLY and CDR2 as FYNNEI. This CDR3 spans 16 amino acids. Here the CDR3 DNA reads TGTGCCAGCAGTGAATACCCCCCCTGGAGCAATCAGCCCCAGCATTTT. It specifies CASSEYPPWSNQPQHF. The whole variable domain, filled in from reference TRBV2 and TRBJ1-5, reads EPEVTQTPSHQVTQMGQEVILRCVPISNHLYFYWYRQILGQKVEFLVSFYNNEISEKSEIFDDQFSVERPDGSNFTLKIRSTKLEDSAMYFCASSEYPPWSNQPQHFGDGTRLSIL.

J is TRBJ1-4 and V is TRBV5-5, with a possible D match to TRBD1 (6 bases). V was clipped by 4 bases and J by 1 base, with 20 bases between them. The germline gives CDR1 SGHKS, CDR2 YYEKEE (reference sequence). The CDR3 is made up of 18 amino acids. Here the CDR3 DNA reads TGTGCCAGCAGCCACTCGATGGACAGCCCAGAAACTAATGAAAAACTGTTTTTT. Its translation is CASSHSMDSPETNEKLFF.

In its sample, this clone was seen a few times. V is TRBV7-9 and J is TRBJ2-1, with TRBD2 identical over 13 bases. The junction had 7 bases not matched to a gene; V was cut back by 2 bases and J by 0 bases. The V gene's germline CDR1 is SEHNR and CDR2 FQNEAQ (reference sequence). The CDR3 extends over 19 amino acids. CDR3 DNA: TGTGCCAGCAGCTTAACAGGACTAGCGGGAGCCAGCTCCTACAATGAGCAGTTCTTC. Its translation is CASSLTGLAGASSYNEQFF.

This clone has only a few counts. V is TRBV7-2 and J is TRBJ1-2; D is ambiguous. Trimming pared 5 bases from V and 7 bases from J, leaving 14 bases between. The CDR3 loop spans 13 amino acids. The V gene's germline CDR1 is SGHTA and CDR2 FQGNSA. The CDR3 region is CASSPSMAAGYTF. CDR3 DNA sequence: TGTGCCAGCAGCCCGTCTATGGCCGCTGGCTACACCTTC.

This chain uses TRBV27 with TRBJ2-7; 8 bases align to TRBD1. V shed 2 bases, J shed 3 bases, and the junction held 12 bases outside the gene matches. CDR1 and CDR2 (germline): MNHEY, SMNVEV (reference sequence). The CDR3 loop spans 17 amino acids. In DNA, the CDR3 is TGTGCCAGCAGTTTAACTTATCGGCCAGGGGGCTTCTACGAGCAGTACTTC. Amino acid sequence: CASSLTYRPGGFYEQYF.

The CDR3: CASSLSGIHEQYF. The CDR3 nucleotides are TGTGCCAGTAGCCTGTCAGGGATACACGAGCAGTACTTC. The V and J genes are TRBV19 and TRBJ2-7; D is perhaps TRBD1 (5 bases). Trimming pared 6 bases from V and 5 bases from J, leaving 14 bases between. Germline CDR1 is LNHDA and CDR2 is SQIVND (reference sequence). This CDR3 has 13 amino acids.

The V gene is TRBV4-3, the J gene TRBJ2-2; D may be TRBD2 (6 bases). V dropped 0 bases and J dropped 2 bases, with 10 bases sitting between them. This CDR3 has 16 amino acids. CDR1 and CDR2 (germline): LGHNA, YSLEER. CDR3: CASSQDGGFNTGELFF. The CDR3, as DNA: TGCGCCAGCAGCCAAGACGGGGGTTTTAACACCGGGGAGCTGTTTTTT.

The V gene is TRBV29-1, the J gene TRBJ2-5; weak D call: TRBD1 (6 bases). The J call may be in error: the DNA end matches TRBJ2-7 better. The CDR3 covers 15 residues. Germline V gives CDR1 SQVTM, CDR2 ANQGSEA. CDR3 loop: CSVEGGQDPPYEQYF. Here the CDR3 DNA reads TGCAGCGTTGAAGGGGGGCAGGACCCGCCCTACGAGCAGTACTTC.

V gene TRBV10-2 combines with J gene TRBJ1-1; TRBD1 matches 8 bases. Unmatched junction bases numbered 6, after V lost 5 bases and J lost 1 base. Germline CDR1 reads WSHSY; CDR2 reads SAAADI. The CDR3 totals 15 residues. CDR3 residues: CASSIRDRRNTEAFF. CDR3 DNA sequence: TGCGCCAGCAGTATCCGGGACAGGCGGAACACTGAAGCTTTCTTT.

The chain combines TRBV6-6 with TRBJ2-1; D not certain. Germline CDR1 and CDR2: MNHNY and SVGAGI (reference sequence). The V and J ends lost 6 bases and 5 bases respectively, with 14 bases between them. CDR3 length: 14 residues. The CDR3 here is CASSPEGMNNEQFF. The CDR3 DNA sequence: TGTGCCAGCAGCCCGGAAGGGATGAACAATGAGCAGTTCTTC.

V usage is TRBV4-1 and J usage is TRBJ2-1; D gene uncertain. Trimming shortened V by 1 base and J by 4 bases, and 5 bases separated the two germline ends. The CDR3 has 13 amino acids. CDR1 and CDR2 from the germline V gene are MGHRA and YSYEKL. In DNA, the CDR3 is TGCGCCAGCAGCCAAGTTGAATACAATGAGCAGTTCTTC. It codes for CASSQVEYNEQFF.

This rearrangement joins TRBV27 to TRBJ1-1, with D uncertain. The germline gives CDR1 MNHEY, CDR2 SMNVEV (reference sequence). Trimming removed 2 bases from V and 1 base from J, with 11 bases in between. CDR3 length: 15 amino acids. The CDR3: CASSLRTIPNTEAFF. The CDR3 DNA is TGTGCCAGCAGTTTACGTACTATTCCGAACACTGAAGCTTTCTTT.

The table lists this clone with a count of one. The chain uses TRBV5-4 and TRBJ2-2; 7 bases agree with TRBD2. CDR3 length: 16 residues. With 1 base clipped from V and 4 bases from J, the junction kept 7 bases outside the gene matches. Per germline, CDR1 SGHNT and CDR2 YYREEE (reference sequence). DNA for the CDR3: TGTGCCAGCAGCTTGAAACGGGAGGAACCCACCGGGGAGCTGTTTTTT. Amino acid sequence: CASSLKREEPTGELFF.

The gene calls are TRBV4-2 and TRBJ1-1, with TRBD1 matching 7 bases. The trim removed 8 bases at V and 5 bases at J, leaving 8 bases unmatched. Per germline, CDR1 LGHNA and CDR2 YNFKEQ. The CDR3 is 13 residues long. CDR3 coding DNA: TGTGCCAGCGGGGACAGTAGACGGACTGAAGCTTTCTTT. Encoded protein: CASGDSRRTEAFF.

V gene TRBV13 combines with J gene TRBJ2-3; the D is unclear. Per germline, CDR1 PRHDT and CDR2 FYEKMQ (reference sequence). V lost 5 bases and J lost 0, with 9 bases in between. The CDR3 runs 14 residues. The CDR3 nucleotides read TGTGCCAGCAGCCCCCGGACGAGCACAGATACGCAGTATTTT. This encodes CASSPRTSTDTQYF.

This chain joins TRBV11-2 and TRBJ1-1, with unresolved D. The length of the CDR3 is 14 residues. V was cut by 5 bases and J by 2 bases, with 12 bases left in between. Germline V CDR1 and CDR2: SGHAT, FQNNGV. The CDR3 sequence is CASSPPGLNTEAFF. CDR3 nucleotide sequence: TGTGCCAGCAGCCCCCCCGGGCTCAACACTGAAGCTTTCTTT.

Only a few counts were recorded for this clone. J is TRBJ2-6 and V is TRBV9; a weak D match, TRBD1 (5 bases). V lost 0 bases and J lost 2, with 15 bases in between. The CDR3 has 18 residues. The germline gives CDR1 SGDLS, CDR2 YYNGEE. CDR3 DNA sequence: TGTGCCAGCAGCGTAGATCAGGGCCCAGGCCCTGGGGCCAACGTCCTGACTTTC. Its protein product is CASSVDQGPGPGANVLTF.

The chain carries TRBV28 and TRBJ1-5, with 10 bases aligning to TRBD1. Trimming at V came to 6 bases and at J to 4 bases, leaving 15 bases not matched to a gene. The CDR3 is made up of 18 amino acids. Germline V gene data show CDR1 as MDHEN and CDR2 as SYDVKM. As DNA, the CDR3 is TGTGCCAGCAGCTTAAGCCTTACCGGGACAGGGGCAAATCAGCCCCAGCATTTT. It encodes CASSLSLTGTGANQPQHF.

A few counts support this clone. This chain links TRBV21-1 with TRBJ1-1. TRBV21-1 is designated a pseudogene. The CDR3 extends over 12 amino acids. The CDR3 here is CASRGKNTEAFF. CDR3 DNA sequence: TGTGCCAGCAGGGGGAAGAACACTGAAGCTTTCTTT.

The chain is built from TRBV5-6 and TRBJ2-7, with TRBD1 matching over 8 bases. Germline CDR1 is SGHDT and CDR2 is YYEEEE. Trimming removed 3 bases from V and 3 bases from J; junction bases left unmatched: 8. The length of the CDR3 is 15 residues. For the CDR3, the DNA is TGTGCCAGCAGCTACCCTGGACAGGGTCTCTACGAGCAGTACTTC. Translation: CASSYPGQGLYEQYF.

V is TRBV9 and J is TRBJ2-7, with D possibly called TRBD1 or TRBD2 (5 bases each). Germline V gene sequence: CDR1 SGDLS, CDR2 YYNGEE. The V end lost 4 bases, the J end lost 4 bases, and 18 bases lay between the germline ends. The CDR3 sequence is 15 residues long. The CDR3 DNA is TGTGCCAGCAGCCCCTCAGGGACGGAAGCTTACGAGCAGTACTTC. Translating it yields CASSPSGTEAYEQYF.

The gene calls are TRBV4-3 and TRBJ1-1; D might be TRBD1 (6 bases). Germline CDR1 LGHNA, CDR2 YSLEER. The length of the CDR3 is 14 residues. With 0 bases removed from V and 5 bases from J, the gap between germline ends came to 10 bases. CDR3: CASSQETGYTEAFF. Here the CDR3 DNA reads TGCGCCAGCAGCCAAGAGACAGGTTATACTGAAGCTTTCTTT.

The rearrangement uses TRBV7-3 and TRBJ2-1, with 8 bases fitting TRBD1. The V and J ends lost 5 bases and 5 bases, in that order; junction bases with no gene match: 5. This CDR3 has 14 amino acids. The germline V gene has CDR1 SGHTA and CDR2 FQGTGA. CDR3 nucleotides: TGTGCCAGCAGCCCCGCGACAGGGGACAATGAGCAGTTCTTC. Its protein product is CASSPATGDNEQFF.

The chain combines TRBV12-2 with TRBJ1-2; the D segment call TRBD1 is taken from the table without a DNA check. TRBV12-2 is listed as a pseudogene. The CDR3 runs 16 residues. This chain's CDR3 is CASRDRMGRSSYGYTF. The DNA of the CDR3 is TGTGCAAGTCGCGACCGCATGGGCCGCTCATCCTATGGCTACACCTTC.

This clone was picked up a small number of times. The CDR3 reads CASSFSMTEAFF. CDR3 sequence (DNA): TGTGCCAGCAGTTTCTCGATGACTGAAGCTTTCTTT. The chain has TRBV28 and TRBJ1-1; no definite D call. The ends were cut back, 3 bases at V and 5 bases at J, with 7 bases in the middle. Germline V CDR1 and CDR2: MDHEN, SYDVKM. The CDR3 length is 12 residues.

To note about this clone: This same CDR3 is encoded by further DNA sequences in the sample. The V and J genes are TRBV6-5 and TRBJ2-7; 7 bases are shared with TRBD2. The germline gives CDR1 MNHEY, CDR2 SVGAGI. Losses at the gene ends were 0 bases for V and 0 bases for J; bases not matched to a gene: 2. The CDR3 runs to 15 residues. Written as DNA, the CDR3 is TGTGCCAGCAGTTACTCGGGGGGGTCCTCCTACGAGCAGTACTTC. Amino acids: CASSYSGGSSYEQYF.

The chain uses TRBV7-9 and TRBJ2-7, with D perhaps matching TRBD2 (5 bases). Germline assignment: CDR1 SEHNR and CDR2 FQNEAQ (reference sequence). Trimming took 3 bases from V and 2 from J, leaving 5 bases between them. This CDR3 region has 12 residues. The CDR3 region has the DNA TGTGCCAGCAGCTTGGGAGCCTACGAGCAGTACTTC. Its protein is CASSLGAYEQYF.

The chain carries TRBV5-6 and TRBJ1-3, with D perhaps matching TRBD1 (5 bases). This CDR3 has 15 residues. Germline CDR1 reads SGHDT; CDR2 reads YYEEEE. The V end lost 4 bases, the J end lost 8 bases, and 19 bases lay between the germline ends. CDR3 region: CASSLDTYQGDTIYF. DNA for the CDR3: TGTGCCAGCAGCCTCGACACCTACCAGGGAGACACCATATATTTT.

The chain has TRBV5-5 and TRBJ1-1; D unclear. The CDR3 consists of 12 residues. Looked up from germline, CDR1 is SGHKS and CDR2 is YYEKEE (reference sequence). V was cut by 0 bases and J by 8 bases, with 8 bases left in between. CDR3 sequence: CASSLGVGEAFF. The CDR3, as DNA: TGTGCCAGCAGCTTGGGGGTCGGGGAAGCTTTCTTT.

The CDR3 sequence is CASKRLRTGPNYGYTF. The CDR3 nucleotides read TGTGCCAGCAAACGTCTCAGGACAGGACCGAACTATGGCTACACCTTC. The genes are TRBV28 and TRBJ1-2, with TRBD1 identical over 7 bases. The CDR3 consists of 16 residues. CDR1 MDHEN and CDR2 SYDVKM come from the germline V gene. V shed 7 bases and J 2 bases; nucleotides not matched to a gene: 13.